These T cell receptor beta chains were read from a single sample in a study of regulatory T cells in long-lasting Graves disease. TCRdb recomputed calls from the multiplex PCR reads with MiXCR, one row per CDR3 protein. The sample gives 450,000 to 650,000 distinct CDR3 sequences, around 16% of which show up once; around 25% is in the top ten. These data are also associated with another study on T cells in Graves' hyperthyroidism and ophthalmopathy.

Sequences were derived from peripheral blood mononuclear cells (PBMCs), sampled at new diagnosis, from a patient treated with antithyroid drugs. The source is a woman between 40 and 65 years old with Graves disease. Both conserved end residues are part of each CDR3. A D gene is named only where the DNA matches it firmly. Only some rows state a clone size, as once, few, many or a class for expanded clones.

few	TRBV5-1	TRBJ1-6	TRBD1	CASSLESGGAPPLHF	TGCGCCAGCAGCTTGGAGTCAGGGGGAGCTCCACCCCTCCACTTT
few	TRBV3-1	TRBJ2-2	-	CASSQDYERGSTGELFF	TGTGCCAGCAGCCAAGACTACGAACGGGGGTCCACCGGGGAGCTGTTTTTT
-	TRBV14	TRBJ2-5	-	CASSQSWAGAPQYF	TGTGCCAGCAGCCAGAGCTGGGCAGGGGCTCCCCAGTACTTC
-	TRBV7-9	TRBJ2-7	TRBD1	CASTPRQGTYEQYF	TGTGCCAGCACACCGCGACAGGGGACCTACGAGCAGTACTTC
few	TRBV5-6	TRBJ2-5	TRBD1	CASSSTGAAETQYF	TGTGCCAGCAGCTCAACAGGGGCGGCCGAGACCCAGTACTTC
-	TRBV25-1	TRBJ2-5	TRBD2	CASSESLGLAGVETQYF	TGTGCCAGCAGTGAAAGTTTGGGACTAGCGGGGGTTGAGACCCAGTACTTC
many	TRBV2	TRBJ2-2	TRBD2	CASTELLAGAGGELFF	TGTGCCAGCACCGAACTGCTAGCGGGGGCCGGAGGGGAGCTGTTTTTT
-	TRBV10-3	TRBJ2-1	-	CAITKDTYNEQFF	TGTGCCATCACCAAGGACACATACAATGAGCAGTTCTTC
-	TRBV19	TRBJ1-1	TRBD1	CASSISGTGVTEAFF	TGTGCCAGTAGTATATCGGGGACAGGGGTGACTGAAGCTTTCTTT
many	TRBV2	TRBJ1-1	-	CASSEATEAFF	TGTGCCAGCAGTGAAGCCACTGAAGCTTTCTTT
many	TRBV10-3	TRBJ2-3	TRBD2	CAISGGPTSGDTQYF	TGTGCCATCAGTGGTGGTCCGACTAGCGGGGATACGCAGTATTTT
few	TRBV6-1	TRBJ1-5	-	CATSGGGNQPQHF	TGTGCCACCTCCGGCGGGGGAAATCAGCCCCAGCATTTT
-	TRBV12-3/TRBV12-4	TRBJ2-2	-	CASTPGSTFNTRELFF	TGTGCCAGCACCCCTGGATCAACATTCAACACCAGGGAGCTGTTTTTT
many	TRBV20-1	TRBJ1-1	-	CSPSSWTPTEAFF	TGCAGCCCTTCTTCTTGGACCCCCACTGAAGCTTTCTTT
many	TRBV28	TRBJ1-1	TRBD1	CASSLYSGGTTEAFF	TGTGCCAGCAGTTTATATTCAGGGGGGACCACTGAAGCTTTCTTT
few	TRBV5-4	TRBJ1-2	TRBD1	CANPDREGGYTF	TGTGCCAACCCAGACAGGGAGGGCGGCTACACCTTC
many	TRBV12-3/TRBV12-4	TRBJ2-5	TRBD2	CASSHSGILETQYF	TGTGCCAGCAGTCATAGCGGGATACTAGAGACCCAGTACTTC
-	TRBV12-3/TRBV12-4	TRBJ2-1	TRBD2	CASGLAGGLSYNEQFF	TGTGCCAGCGGACTAGCGGGGGGGCTCTCGTACAATGAGCAGTTCTTC
many	TRBV9	TRBJ2-5	-	CASSEGLATQETQYF	TGTGCCAGCAGCGAGGGGCTAGCGACCCAAGAGACCCAGTACTTC
few	TRBV9	TRBJ2-3	TRBD1	CASSGVRGGAVDTQYF	TGTGCCAGCAGCGGCGTTCGAGGGGGCGCGGTAGATACGCAGTATTTT
few	TRBV29-1	TRBJ1-2	-	CSAGEGTWYGYTF	TGCAGCGCGGGAGAGGGGACATGGTATGGCTACACCTTC
few	TRBV11-2	TRBJ1-2	-	CASSVGGSYGYTF	TGTGCCAGCAGCGTCGGGGGGAGCTATGGCTACACCTTC
many	TRBV2	TRBJ1-2	-	CASSAGEGGYTF	TGTGCCAGCAGTGCAGGGGAGGGTGGCTACACCTTC
few	TRBV5-1	TRBJ2-5	TRBD1	CASSYGQGETQYF	TGCGCCAGCAGCTATGGACAGGGAGAGACCCAGTACTTC
many	TRBV6-1	TRBJ1-5	-	CASSGQLSVQSEPQHF	TGTGCCAGCAGTGGCCAACTCTCTGTACAATCAGAGCCCCAGCATTTT
many	TRBV10-3	TRBJ1-5	-	CAISERAENQPQHF	TGTGCCATCAGCGAGAGGGCAGAAAATCAGCCCCAGCATTTT
few	TRBV20-1	TRBJ1-5	-	CSASSRQRDIWEVQPQHF	TGCAGTGCTAGTTCCCGACAGAGGGACATTTGGGAGGTCCAGCCCCAGCATTTT
-	TRBV9	TRBJ1-6	-	CASSVDTSPLHF	TGTGCCAGCAGCGTAGATACTTCACCCCTCCACTTT
-	TRBV10-3	TRBJ1-1	-	CAIRPAGRGTEAFF	TGTGCCATCAGACCCGCGGGCCGGGGCACTGAAGCTTTCTTT
few	TRBV18	TRBJ2-2	-	CASSPRQLTGELFF	TGTGCCAGCTCACCACGACAGCTCACCGGGGAGCTGTTTTTT
few	TRBV10-3	TRBJ1-5	-	CAISEWGDSNQPQHF	TGTGCCATCAGTGAATGGGGTGACAGTAATCAGCCCCAGCATTTT
many	TRBV15	TRBJ2-1	TRBD1	CATSGGQGIGLGEQFF	TGTGCCACCAGCGGGGGACAGGGGATAGGTCTTGGTGAGCAGTTCTTC
-	TRBV2	TRBJ1-5	-	CASSASRAGNQPQHF	TGTGCCAGCAGTGCTTCTCGGGCAGGCAATCAGCCCCAGCATTTT
-	TRBV20-1	TRBJ1-6	-	CSATGATVNNSPLHF	TGCAGTGCTACCGGGGCGACAGTTAATAATTCACCCCTCCACTTT
many	TRBV6-1	TRBJ2-7	-	CASSSDGYGSYEQYF	TGTGCCAGCAGTAGCGACGGGTACGGCTCCTACGAGCAGTACTTC
once	TRBV6-1	TRBJ2-2	-	CASRVTGRSMELFF	TGTGCCAGCAGGGTTACTGGGCGATCGATGGAGCTGTTTTTT
few	TRBV20-1	TRBJ1-2	-	CSAFRAGSYGYTF	TGCAGTGCCTTCCGGGCAGGTTCCTATGGCTACACCTTC
-	TRBV20-1	TRBJ2-5	-	CSARDLMRQGSTQYF	TGCAGTGCTAGAGATCTTATGAGGCAGGGAAGTACCCAGTACTTC
few	TRBV7-2	TRBJ2-1	TRBD1	CASSFRQGNSNEQFF	TGTGCCAGCAGCTTCAGACAGGGGAATTCCAATGAGCAGTTCTTC
many	TRBV27	TRBJ2-3	-	CASGITDTQYF	TGTGCCAGCGGGATTACAGATACGCAGTATTTT
many	TRBV20-1	TRBJ2-1	TRBD2	CSARGTSGGQTYNEQFF	TGCAGTGCTAGAGGGACTAGCGGGGGACAAACCTACAATGAGCAGTTCTTC
-	TRBV6-1	TRBJ1-4	-	CASLYGSGRGEKLFF	TGTGCCAGCCTGTATGGGTCGGGACGGGGTGAAAAACTGTTTTTT
many	TRBV11-2	TRBJ2-4	-	CASSLAPGAKNIQYF	TGTGCCAGCAGCTTAGCCCCGGGAGCCAAAAACATTCAGTACTTC
many	TRBV6-1	TRBJ2-1	-	CASSAGRGITYNEQFF	TGTGCCAGCAGCGCGGGCCGAGGCATCACCTACAATGAGCAGTTCTTC
-	TRBV7-9	TRBJ1-4	-	CASSEGGSGEKLFF	TGTGCCAGCAGCGAGGGGGGGTCCGGTGAAAAACTGTTTTTT